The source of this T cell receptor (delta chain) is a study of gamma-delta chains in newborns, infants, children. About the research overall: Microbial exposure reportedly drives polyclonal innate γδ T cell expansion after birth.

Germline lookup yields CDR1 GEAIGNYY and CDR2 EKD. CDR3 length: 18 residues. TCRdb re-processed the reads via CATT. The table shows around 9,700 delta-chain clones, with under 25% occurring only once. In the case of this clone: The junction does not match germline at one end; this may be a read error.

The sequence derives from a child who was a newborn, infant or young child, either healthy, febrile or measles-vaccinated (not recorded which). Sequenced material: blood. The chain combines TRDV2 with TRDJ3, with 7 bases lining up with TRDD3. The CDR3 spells CACDTGGIRSRDTRQMFF. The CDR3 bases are TGTGCCTGTGACACCGGGGGGATCCGCTCCCGGGACACCCGACAGATGTTTTTC.